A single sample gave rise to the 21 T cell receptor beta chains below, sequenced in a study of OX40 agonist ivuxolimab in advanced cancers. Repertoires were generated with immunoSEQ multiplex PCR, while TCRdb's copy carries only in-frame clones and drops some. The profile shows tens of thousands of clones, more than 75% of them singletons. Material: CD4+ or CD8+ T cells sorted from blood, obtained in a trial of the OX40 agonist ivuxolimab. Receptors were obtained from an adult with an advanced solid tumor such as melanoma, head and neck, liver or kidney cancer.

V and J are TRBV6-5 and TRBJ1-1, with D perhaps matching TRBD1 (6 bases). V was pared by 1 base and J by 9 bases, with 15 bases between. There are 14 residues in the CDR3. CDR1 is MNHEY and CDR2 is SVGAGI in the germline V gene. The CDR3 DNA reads TGTGCCAGCAGTTACTTACCCGACAGGAAAAAAGCTTTCTTT. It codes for CASSYLPDRKKAFF.

CDR3 coding DNA: TGTGCCAGCAGCCTTACCGGGACACACGGTCCAAATGAGCAGTTCTTC. This encodes CASSLTGTHGPNEQFF. The rearrangement links TRBV27 to TRBJ2-1; tentative D call: TRBD1 (6 bases). Germline CDR1 reads MNHEY; CDR2 reads SMNVEV (reference sequence). The CDR3 length is 16 residues. V was cut by 6 bases and J by 7 bases, with 22 bases left in between.

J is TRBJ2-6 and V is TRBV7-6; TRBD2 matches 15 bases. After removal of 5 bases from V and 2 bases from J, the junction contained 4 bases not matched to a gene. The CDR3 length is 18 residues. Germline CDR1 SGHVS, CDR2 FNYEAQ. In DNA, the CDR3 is TGTGCCAGCAGCCCCGGACTAGCGGGAGGGACTGGGGCCAACGTCCTGACTTTC. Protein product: CASSPGLAGGTGANVLTF.

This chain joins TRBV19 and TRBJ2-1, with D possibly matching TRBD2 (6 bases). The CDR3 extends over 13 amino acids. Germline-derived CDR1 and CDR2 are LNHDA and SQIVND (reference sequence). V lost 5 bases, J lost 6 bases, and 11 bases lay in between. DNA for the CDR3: TGTGCCAGTAGTCCGAGACTAGTCAATGAGCAGTTCTTC. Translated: CASSPRLVNEQFF.

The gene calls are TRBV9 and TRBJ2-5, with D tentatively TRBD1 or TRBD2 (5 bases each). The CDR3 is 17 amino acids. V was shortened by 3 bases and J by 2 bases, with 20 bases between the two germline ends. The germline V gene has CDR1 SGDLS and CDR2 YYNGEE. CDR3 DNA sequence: TGTGCCAGCAGCGCCCACTGGCCTGGGACGGGGCAAGAGACCCAGTACTTC. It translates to CASSAHWPGTGQETQYF.

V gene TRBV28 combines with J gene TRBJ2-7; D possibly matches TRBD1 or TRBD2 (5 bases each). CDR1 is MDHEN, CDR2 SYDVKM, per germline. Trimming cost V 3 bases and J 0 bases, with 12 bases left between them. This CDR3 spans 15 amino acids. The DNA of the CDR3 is TGTGCCAGCAGTTTTCAGGGAGCAAACTCCTACGAGCAGTACTTC. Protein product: CASSFQGANSYEQYF.

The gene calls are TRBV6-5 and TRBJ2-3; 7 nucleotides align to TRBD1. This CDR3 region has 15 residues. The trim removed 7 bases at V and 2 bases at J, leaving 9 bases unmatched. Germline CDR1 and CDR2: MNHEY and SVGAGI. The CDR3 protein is CASTKTGQNTDTQYF. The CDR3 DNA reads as TGTGCCAGCACCAAAACGGGACAGAACACAGATACGCAGTATTTT.

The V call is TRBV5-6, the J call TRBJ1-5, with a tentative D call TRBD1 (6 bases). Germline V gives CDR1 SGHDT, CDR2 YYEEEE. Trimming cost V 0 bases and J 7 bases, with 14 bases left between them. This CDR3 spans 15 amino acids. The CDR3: CASSLAGGRGQPQHF. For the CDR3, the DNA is TGTGCCAGCAGCTTGGCCGGGGGGCGCGGACAGCCCCAGCATTTT.

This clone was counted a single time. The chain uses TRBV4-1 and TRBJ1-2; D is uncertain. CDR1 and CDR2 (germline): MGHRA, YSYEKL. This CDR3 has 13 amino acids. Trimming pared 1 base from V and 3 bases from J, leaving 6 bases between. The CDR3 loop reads CASSQGTDYGYTF. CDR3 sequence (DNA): TGCGCCAGCAGCCAAGGGACGGACTATGGCTACACCTTC.

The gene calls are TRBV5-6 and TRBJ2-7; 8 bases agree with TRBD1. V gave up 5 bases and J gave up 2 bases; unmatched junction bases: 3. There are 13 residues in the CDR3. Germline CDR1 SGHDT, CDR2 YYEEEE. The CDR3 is CASRLDRAYEQYF. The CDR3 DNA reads TGTGCCAGCAGACTGGACAGGGCCTACGAGCAGTACTTC.

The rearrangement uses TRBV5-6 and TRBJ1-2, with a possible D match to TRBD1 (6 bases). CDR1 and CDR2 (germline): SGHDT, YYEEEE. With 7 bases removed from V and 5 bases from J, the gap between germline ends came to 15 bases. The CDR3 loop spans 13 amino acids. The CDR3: CASLGGALYGYTF. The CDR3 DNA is TGTGCCAGCCTGGGGGGGGCTTTGTATGGCTACACCTTC.

CDR3 protein: CASSRSSYGYTF. CDR3 sequence (DNA): TGTGCCAGTTCGCGGTCCTCCTATGGCTACACCTTC. This chain joins TRBV19 and TRBJ1-2; D unclear. The V end was cut by 8 bases, the J end by 4 bases, with 11 bases between. This CDR3 is 12 amino acids long. Per germline, CDR1 LNHDA and CDR2 SQIVND (reference sequence).

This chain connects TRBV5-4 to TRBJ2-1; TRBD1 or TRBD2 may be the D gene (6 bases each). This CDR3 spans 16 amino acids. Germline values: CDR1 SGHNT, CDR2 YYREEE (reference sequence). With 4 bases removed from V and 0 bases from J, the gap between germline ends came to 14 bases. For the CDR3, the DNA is TGTGCCAGCAGCCCGAGGGGGGTATCCTCCTACAATGAGCAGTTCTTC. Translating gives CASSPRGVSSYNEQFF.

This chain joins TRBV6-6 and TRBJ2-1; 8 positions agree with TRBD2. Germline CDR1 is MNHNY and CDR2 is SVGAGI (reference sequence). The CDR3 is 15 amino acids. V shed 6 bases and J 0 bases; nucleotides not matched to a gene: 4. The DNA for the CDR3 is TGTGCCAGCAGCAAGCTAGCGGGCTCCTACAATGAGCAGTTCTTC. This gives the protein CASSKLAGSYNEQFF.

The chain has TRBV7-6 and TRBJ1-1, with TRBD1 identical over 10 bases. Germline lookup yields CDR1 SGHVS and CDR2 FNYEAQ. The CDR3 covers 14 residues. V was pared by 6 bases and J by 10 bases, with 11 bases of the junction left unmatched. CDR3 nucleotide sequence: TGTGCCAGCAGTAAGGGGACAGGGGTCTTAGGAGCTTTCTTT. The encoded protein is CASSKGTGVLGAFF. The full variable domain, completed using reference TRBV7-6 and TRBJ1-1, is GAGVSQSPRYKVTKRGQDVALRCDPISGHVSLYWYRQALGQGPEFLTYFNYEAQQDKSGLPNDRFSAERPEGSISTLTIQRTEQRDSAMYRCASSKGTGVLGAFFGQGTRLTVV.

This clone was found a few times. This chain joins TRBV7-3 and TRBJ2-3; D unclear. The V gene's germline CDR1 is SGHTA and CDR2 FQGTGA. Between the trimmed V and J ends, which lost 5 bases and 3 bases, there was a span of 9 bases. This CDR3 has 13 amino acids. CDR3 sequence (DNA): TGTGCCAGCAGCCTTGAGTGGACAGATACGCAGTATTTT. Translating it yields CASSLEWTDTQYF.

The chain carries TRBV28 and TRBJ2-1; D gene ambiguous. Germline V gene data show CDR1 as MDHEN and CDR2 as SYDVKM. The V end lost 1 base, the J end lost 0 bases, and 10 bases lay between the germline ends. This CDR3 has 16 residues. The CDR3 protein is CASSLYLSSSYNEQFF. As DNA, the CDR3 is TGTGCCAGCAGTTTATACTTATCTAGCTCCTACAATGAGCAGTTCTTC.

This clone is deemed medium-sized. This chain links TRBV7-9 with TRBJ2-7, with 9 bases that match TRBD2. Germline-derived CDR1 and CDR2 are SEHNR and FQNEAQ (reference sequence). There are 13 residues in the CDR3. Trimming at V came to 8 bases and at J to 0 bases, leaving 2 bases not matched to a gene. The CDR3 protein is CASLSGSSYEQYF. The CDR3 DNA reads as TGTGCCAGCCTTAGCGGGAGCTCCTACGAGCAGTACTTC.

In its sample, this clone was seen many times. The CDR3 region has the DNA TGTGCCAGCAGCGCGGGGGGCGGGGCAGATACGCAGTATTTT. This sequence encodes CASSAGGGADTQYF. J is TRBJ2-3 and V is TRBV9; D perhaps matches TRBD2 (7 bases). The CDR3 has 14 residues. The ends were cut back, 3 bases at V and 4 bases at J, with 12 bases in the middle. CDR1 is SGDLS and CDR2 is YYNGEE in the germline V gene.

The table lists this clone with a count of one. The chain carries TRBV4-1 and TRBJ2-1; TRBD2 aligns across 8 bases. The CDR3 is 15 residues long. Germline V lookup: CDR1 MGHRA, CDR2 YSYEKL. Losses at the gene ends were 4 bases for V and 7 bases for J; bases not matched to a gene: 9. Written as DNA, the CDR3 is TGCGCCAGCAGCCTTACGTCGGGACTAGGGAATGAGCAGTTCTTC. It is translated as CASSLTSGLGNEQFF.

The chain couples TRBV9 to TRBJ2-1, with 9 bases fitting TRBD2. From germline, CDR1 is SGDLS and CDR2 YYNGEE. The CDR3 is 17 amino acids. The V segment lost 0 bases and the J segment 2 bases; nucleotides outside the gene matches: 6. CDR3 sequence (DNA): TGTGCCAGCAGCGTAGAGGGGCGGGAGGGTCCCTACAATGAGCAGTTCTTC. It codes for CASSVEGREGPYNEQFF.